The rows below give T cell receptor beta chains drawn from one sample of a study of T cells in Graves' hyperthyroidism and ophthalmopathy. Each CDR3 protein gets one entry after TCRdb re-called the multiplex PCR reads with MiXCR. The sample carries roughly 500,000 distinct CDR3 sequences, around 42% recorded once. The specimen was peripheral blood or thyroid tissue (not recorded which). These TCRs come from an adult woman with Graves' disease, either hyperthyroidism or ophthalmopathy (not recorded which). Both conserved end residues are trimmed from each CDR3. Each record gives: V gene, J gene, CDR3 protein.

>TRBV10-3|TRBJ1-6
AISRDFQNSPLH
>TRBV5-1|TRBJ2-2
ASSFRTSGRSLTGELF
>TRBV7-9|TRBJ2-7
ASSLAGRGEQY
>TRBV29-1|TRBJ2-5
SSPLGETQY
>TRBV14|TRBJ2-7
ASSQGINEQY
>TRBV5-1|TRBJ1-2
ASSLGLRQDYGYT
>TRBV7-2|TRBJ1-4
ATGGISGEKLF
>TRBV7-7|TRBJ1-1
ASSLNGQLNTEAF
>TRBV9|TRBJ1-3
ASGDRVGNTIY
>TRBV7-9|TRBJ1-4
ASSLGETATNEKLF
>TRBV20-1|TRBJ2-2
SAGGAGVLTGELF
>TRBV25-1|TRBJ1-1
ASSVGGLGGTTEAF
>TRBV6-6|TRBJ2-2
AISASGGTNTGELF
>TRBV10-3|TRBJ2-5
AIRKTSGGFQETQY
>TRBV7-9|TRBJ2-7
ASREGLAGVKQY
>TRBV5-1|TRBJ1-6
ASSGDRATGSPLH
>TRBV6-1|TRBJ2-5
AASGRGETQY
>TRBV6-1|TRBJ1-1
ANSSPGHWNTEAF
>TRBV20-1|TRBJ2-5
SAKGGGQETQY
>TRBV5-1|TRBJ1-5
ASKGQRFNQPQH